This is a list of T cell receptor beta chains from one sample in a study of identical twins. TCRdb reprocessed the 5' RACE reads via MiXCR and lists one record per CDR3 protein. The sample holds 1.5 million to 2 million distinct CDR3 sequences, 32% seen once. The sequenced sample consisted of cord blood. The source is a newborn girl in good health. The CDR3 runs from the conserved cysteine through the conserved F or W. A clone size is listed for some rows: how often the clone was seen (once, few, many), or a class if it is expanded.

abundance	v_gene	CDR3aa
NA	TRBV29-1	CSVDRQSSYNGQVF
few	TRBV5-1	CASSLWDRGRGSYEQYF
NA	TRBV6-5	CASSSNPGLAATGELFF
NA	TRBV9	CASSVATGQVPYEQYF
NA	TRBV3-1	CASSQGISLDTQYF
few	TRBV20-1	CSARDRREGYEQYF
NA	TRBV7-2	CASSLASIWHSLYGYTF
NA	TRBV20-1	CSAGPMNTEAFF
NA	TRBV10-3	CAISQLKGDEQYF
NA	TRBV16	CASSQSMLRMGHSPLHF
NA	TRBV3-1	CASSQGIGGADTQYF
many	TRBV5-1	CASSLQQGLNEKLFF
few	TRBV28	CASSFFAGTGMNIQYF
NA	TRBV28	CASSGMTGKPGNTIYF
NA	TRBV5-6	CASSLPRGARADTQYF
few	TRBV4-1	CASSQAGGQPQHF
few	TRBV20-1	CSAKRGVNSYEQYF
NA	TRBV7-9	CASSLSGGSGQETQFF
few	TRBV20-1	CSARAHSHSYNEQFF
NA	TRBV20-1	CSAGTRTWEQYF
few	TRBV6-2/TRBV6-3	CASSYYPLPLSYNEQFF
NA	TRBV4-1	CASSPTTGILTRGYTF
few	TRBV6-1	CASSEASRENSPLHF
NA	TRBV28	CASSLEGVAGNIQYF
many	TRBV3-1	CASSQGPGNQPQHF
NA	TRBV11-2	CASSLVGRGHDIQYF
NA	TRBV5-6	CASSPLAGTSDTQYF
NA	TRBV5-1	CASSTPGFQETQYF
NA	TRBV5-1	CASSLGAAGGIGNIQYF
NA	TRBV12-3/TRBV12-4	CASRTRGLAERSTDTQYF
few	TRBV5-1	CASSRGVVGDLSYEQYF
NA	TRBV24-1	CATSDFLAGYNEQYF
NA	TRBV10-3	CAIRGTGTGSPLHF
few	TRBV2	CASSDQGGDLYNEQFF
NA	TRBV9	CASSVAGSPPHF
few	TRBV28	CASSPPGTRTYEQYF
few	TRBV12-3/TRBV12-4	CASSLWVTDGNEQFF
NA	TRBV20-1	CSAREAGLQPQHF
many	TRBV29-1	CSVLAGEYEQYF
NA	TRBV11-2	CATSTPRLEQFF
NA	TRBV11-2	CASSLFFLAGGDNEQFF
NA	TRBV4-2	CASSHGSAGPPADTQYF
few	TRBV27	CASSLALGTGSYEQYF
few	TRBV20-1	CSARGGTSGKYNEQFF
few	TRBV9	CASSVAAREYNEQFF
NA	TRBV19	CASRSDRGPPYNEQFF
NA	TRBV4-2	CASSQRDGLNYGYTF
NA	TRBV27	CASSSFSASGSRETQFF
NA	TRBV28	CASSLGQWGAGDTEVFF
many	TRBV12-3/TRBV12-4	CASSLAAATNEKLFF
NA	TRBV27	CASKVGNRVYNEQFF
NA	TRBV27	CASSSTWTSGTPLHF
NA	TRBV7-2	CASTLGPTGLGANVLTF
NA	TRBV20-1	CSARRLAVSTDTQYF